This T cell receptor beta chain was found in a study of blood T cells in healthy people across ages. The CDR3 length is 14 residues. The V and J ends lost 2 bases and 3 bases, in that order; junction bases with no gene match: 1. The authors ran a second PCR of roughly 6 to 12 cycles using a sample-barcoded 5' primer and a J-beta primer mix. TCRdb reprocessed the 5' RACE reads via MiXCR and lists one record per CDR3 protein. Of about 720,000 distinct CDR3 sequences in the sample, around a fifth were seen once. Study results and limitations: What prevented conclusive comparison of naive and antigen-experienced cells was that PBMCs were unsorted.

As to this clonotype: Its cognate antigen is unknown.

The source of this sequence is a man in his 70s in good health. The rearrangement links TRBV12-3 or TRBV12-4 to TRBJ1-5; 7 bases match TRBD1. The sample comprised blood. The CDR3 loop reads CASSLTGDNQPQHF. In DNA form, the CDR3 reads TGTGCCAGCAGTTTAACAGGGGACAATCAGCCCCAGCATTTT.